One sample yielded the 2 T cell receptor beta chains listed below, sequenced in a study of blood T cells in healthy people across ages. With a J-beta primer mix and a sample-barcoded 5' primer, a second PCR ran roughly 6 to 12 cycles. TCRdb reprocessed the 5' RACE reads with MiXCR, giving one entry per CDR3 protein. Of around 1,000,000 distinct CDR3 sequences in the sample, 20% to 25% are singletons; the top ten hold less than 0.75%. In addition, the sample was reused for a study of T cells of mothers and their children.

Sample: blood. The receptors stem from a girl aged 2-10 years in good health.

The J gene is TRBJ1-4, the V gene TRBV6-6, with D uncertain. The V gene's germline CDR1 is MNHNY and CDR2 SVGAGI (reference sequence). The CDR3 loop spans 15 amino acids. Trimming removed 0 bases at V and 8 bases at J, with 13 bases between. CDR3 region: CASSYSNDEWEKLFF. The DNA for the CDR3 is TGTGCCAGCAGTTACTCGAACGACGAATGGGAAAAACTGTTTTTT.

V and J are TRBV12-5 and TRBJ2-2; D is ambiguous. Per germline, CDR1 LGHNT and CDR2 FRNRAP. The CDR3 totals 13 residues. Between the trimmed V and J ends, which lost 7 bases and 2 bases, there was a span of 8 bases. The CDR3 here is CASEGPNTGELFF. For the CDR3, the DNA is TGTGCTAGTGAAGGCCCCAACACCGGGGAGCTGTTTTTT.